These T cell receptor beta chains were read from a single sample in a study of blood T cell repertoires in COVID-19. Some clones are missing from TCRdb's copy, which holds only in-frame ones; the method was immunoSEQ multiplex PCR. The table shows around 35,000 clones, with 90% occurring only once. Sequences were obtained from peripheral blood. The receptors come from a human donor in a cohort sampled during active COVID-19. Each CDR3 is given with its conserved first and last residue. A D gene is named only where the DNA matches it firmly. Only some rows state a clone size, as once, few, many or a class for expanded clones.

abundance	d_gene	len	v_gene	j_gene	CDR3aa	CDR3nt
NA	TRBD2	18	TRBV4-2	TRBJ2-2	CASSQVWPGTSVTGELFF	TGTGCCAGCAGCCAAGTATGGCCCGGGACTAGCGTCACCGGGGAGCTGTTTTTT
NA	TRBD2	14	TRBV6-6	TRBJ2-7	CASTPGLATYEQYF	TGTGCCAGCACTCCGGGACTAGCGACCTACGAGCAGTACTTC
NA	NA	15	TRBV30	TRBJ1-5	CAWSVPARGNQPQHF	TGTGCCTGGAGTGTCCCCGCCAGGGGAAATCAGCCCCAGCATTTT
NA	TRBD2	13	TRBV25-1	TRBJ2-3	CASSEYREGTQYF	TGTGCCAGCAGTGAATATAGGGAGGGAACGCAGTATTTT
NA	NA	15	TRBV11-2	TRBJ2-4	CASSPPGLAKNIQYF	TGTGCCAGCAGCCCACCCGGACTAGCCAAAAACATTCAGTACTTC
NA	NA	15	TRBV5-1	TRBJ2-4	CASSFGSGGKNIQYF	TGCGCCAGCAGCTTCGGGAGTGGAGGCAAAAACATTCAGTACTTC
NA	NA	14	TRBV3-1/TRBV3-2	TRBJ1-5	CASSQDRGGQPQHF	TGTGCCAGCAGCCAAGATCGAGGCGGACAGCCCCAGCATTTT
NA	TRBD1	16	TRBV11-2	TRBJ1-1	CASSLAPTGGGTEAFF	TGTGCCAGCAGCTTAGCCCCGACAGGGGGAGGCACTGAAGCTTTCTTT
NA	TRBD1	15	TRBV18	TRBJ1-6	CASSQGQGWSSPLHF	TGTGCCAGCTCTCAGGGACAGGGTTGGAGTTCACCCCTCCACTTT
NA	TRBD2	15	TRBV24-1	TRBJ2-5	CATSGSSGSGETQYF	TGTGCCACCAGTGGTAGTAGCGGGAGTGGGGAGACCCAGTACTTC
NA	NA	12	TRBV2	TRBJ1-3	CASSADSNTIYF	TGTGCCAGCAGTGCCGACAGTAACACCATATATTTT
once	TRBD1	14	TRBV6-5	TRBJ1-2	CASSYSGQGTGYTF	TGTGCCAGCAGTTACTCTGGACAGGGCACCGGCTACACCTTC
NA	NA	15	TRBV7-2	TRBJ1-3	CASSLKASGGNTIYF	TGTGCCAGCAGCTTAAAGGCGTCGGGTGGAAACACCATATATTTT
NA	TRBD1	15	TRBV6-5	TRBJ2-5	CASSTGTGFQETQYF	TGTGCCAGCAGTACCGGGACAGGCTTCCAAGAGACCCAGTACTTC
NA	TRBD1	15	TRBV5-6	TRBJ2-7	CASSSPTGQVYEQYF	TGTGCCAGCAGCTCACCGACAGGGCAGGTCTACGAGCAGTACTTC
NA	TRBD1	13	TRBV5-1	TRBJ1-1	CASSLDRGAEAFF	TGCGCCAGCAGCTTGGACAGGGGTGCTGAAGCTTTCTTT
few	NA	14	TRBV28	TRBJ2-7	CASTPGHTTYEQYF	TGTGCCAGCACGCCGGGACATACTACCTACGAGCAGTACTTC
NA	NA	12	TRBV7-2	TRBJ1-1	CASSGQYTEAFF	TGTGCCAGCAGCGGTCAGTACACTGAAGCTTTCTTT